This TCR beta chain was captured by sequencing in a study of T cells in Graves' hyperthyroidism and ophthalmopathy. Patients showing uncontrolled infection, other autoimmune disease, pregnancy or lactation were ineligible. Source material for PBMCs was 10 ml fresh peripheral blood. There are many counts of this clonotype. Amplification targeted TCR beta CDR3 regions from RNA transcripts. HTBI primers were employed in a first-round RT-PCR of the TCR CDR3. MiXCR, applied by TCRdb to the multiplex PCR reads, yields one record per CDR3 protein. The sample shows some 490,000 distinct CDR3 sequences, roughly 15% of them seen only once. There are 16 residues in the CDR3. The ends were cut back, 4 bases at V and 0 bases at J, with 14 bases in the middle. CDR1 is SGHRS, CDR2 YFSETQ, per germline.

This chain links TRBV5-1 with TRBJ2-1; D uncertain. The sequencing sample was made of blood. This receptor was taken from a woman aged 25 to 39 with Graves' ophthalmopathy. The CDR3 DNA reads as TGCGCCAGCAGCCCCTTAGCAAGGAGCTCCTACAATGAGCAGTTCTTC. Translation gives CASSPLARSSYNEQFF.